The source of this T cell receptor (beta chain) is a study of cytomegalovirus exposure and HLA in healthy donors. Study-level findings and limits: Several of the most significant clusters appeared, in a later analysis, to be linked to common viral pathogens. Across donors, presence/absence analyses took sequencing depth to be roughly uniform. One variant, a missense change in DCLRE1C, was linked in a later analysis to TCR beta V- and J-gene trimming.

The V gene lost 1 base and the J gene lost 3 bases, with 5 bases spanning the gap. This CDR3 is 13 amino acids long. Per germline, CDR1 MNHNS and CDR2 SASEGT. PCR was performed using 60 Vbeta and 13 Jbeta primers. The assay was immunoSEQ multiplex PCR, and TCRdb's table has in-frame clones only and misses some. The table shows tens of thousands of clones, with more than 60% occurring only once. Of note for this clone: As yet, its antigen is unknown.

The sequence was collected from a man younger than 45 in good health and CMV-seronegative. The chain has TRBV6-1 and TRBJ2-3; possible D gene TRBD2, 5 bases. The sequenced material came from PBMCs. This CDR3 is CASSEGRTDTQYF. Here the CDR3 DNA reads TGTGCCAGCAGTGAAGGGAGGACAGATACGCAGTATTTT.